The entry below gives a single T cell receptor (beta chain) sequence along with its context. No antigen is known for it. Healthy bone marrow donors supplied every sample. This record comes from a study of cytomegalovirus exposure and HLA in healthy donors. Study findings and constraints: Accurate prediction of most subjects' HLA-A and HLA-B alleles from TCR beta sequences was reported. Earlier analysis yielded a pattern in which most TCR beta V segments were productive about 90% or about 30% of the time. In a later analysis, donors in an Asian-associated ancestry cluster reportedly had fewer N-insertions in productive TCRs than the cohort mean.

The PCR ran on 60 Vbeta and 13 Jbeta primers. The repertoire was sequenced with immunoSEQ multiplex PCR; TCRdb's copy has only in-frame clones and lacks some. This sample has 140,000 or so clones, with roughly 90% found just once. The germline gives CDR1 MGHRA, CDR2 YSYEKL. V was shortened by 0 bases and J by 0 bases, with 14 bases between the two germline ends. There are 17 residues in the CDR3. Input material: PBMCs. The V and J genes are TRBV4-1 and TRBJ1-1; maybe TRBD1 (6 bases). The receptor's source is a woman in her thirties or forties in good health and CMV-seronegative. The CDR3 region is CASSQERGRGLNTEAFF. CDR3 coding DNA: TGCGCCAGCAGCCAAGAAAGAGGCAGGGGACTGAACACTGAAGCTTTCTTT.